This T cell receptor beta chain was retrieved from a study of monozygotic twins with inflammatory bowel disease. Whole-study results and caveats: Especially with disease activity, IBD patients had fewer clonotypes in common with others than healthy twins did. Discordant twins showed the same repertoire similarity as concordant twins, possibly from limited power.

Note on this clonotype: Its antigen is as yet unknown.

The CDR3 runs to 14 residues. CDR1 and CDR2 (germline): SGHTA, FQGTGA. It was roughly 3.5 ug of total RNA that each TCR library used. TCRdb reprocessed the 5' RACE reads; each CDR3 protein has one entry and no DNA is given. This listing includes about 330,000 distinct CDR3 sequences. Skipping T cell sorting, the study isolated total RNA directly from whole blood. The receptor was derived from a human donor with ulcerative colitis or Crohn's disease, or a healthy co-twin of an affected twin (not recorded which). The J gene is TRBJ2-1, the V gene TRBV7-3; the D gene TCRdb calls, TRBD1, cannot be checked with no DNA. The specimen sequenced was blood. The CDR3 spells CASSLTLTDNEQFF.